This is a list of T cell receptor beta chains from one sample in a study of CD8+ T cells in alopecia areata. The table came from immunoSEQ multiplex PCR; TCRdb's copy has only in-frame clones and leaves some out. The table lists over 250,000 clones, 60% of them singletons. The sample here was CD4+ T cells sorted from blood, taken around week 53, from a patient treated with tofacitinib. The origin of the receptors is a human donor with alopecia areata. Each CDR3 is given with its conserved first and last residue. A D gene is named only where the DNA matches it firmly. Clone size appears in some rows only: once, few, many, or a class for an expanded clone.

TRBJ1-1,.,.,TRBV7-6,TGTGCCAGCAGCCCCCCGGTTGTAGGGGGCACTGAAGCTTTCTTT,CASSPPVVGGTEAFF
TRBJ1-4,TRBD1,.,TRBV19,TGTGCCAGTAGTATTTTGACAGGGATTAATGAAAAACTGTTTTTT,CASSILTGINEKLFF
TRBJ2-1,TRBD1,.,TRBV6-6,TGTGCCAGCAGTTCAGGGGGCGGCTCGAATGAGCAGTTCTTC,CASSSGGGSNEQFF
TRBJ1-1,TRBD1,few,TRBV29-1,TGCAGCGTTGCGGCAGGGGGCGCGGGAACTGAAGCTTTCTTT,CSVAAGGAGTEAFF
TRBJ2-5,.,.,TRBV19,TGTGCCAGTAAAACGTGGGAAGGGGAGACCCAGTACTTC,CASKTWEGETQYF
TRBJ2-7,.,.,TRBV30,TGTGCCCTGCGGGGCAAGGTTTCCGAGCAGTACTTC,CALRGKVSEQYF
TRBJ2-2,.,.,TRBV5-1,TGCGCCAGCTACGGCGCAGCGGCGAACACCGGGGAGCTGTTTTTT,CASYGAAANTGELFF
TRBJ2-7,.,once,TRBV5-4,TGTGCCAGCAGCGAGGTTTCTCGGGTTCCAGTCGAGCAGTACTTC,CASSEVSRVPVEQYF
TRBJ1-1,.,few,TRBV7-9,TGTGCCAGCAGCTTGACGATGAACACTGAAGCTTTCTTT,CASSLTMNTEAFF
TRBJ1-2,.,.,TRBV27,TGTGCCAGCAGCCCGGGCGAGGGTCGCTATGGCTACACCTTC,CASSPGEGRYGYTF
TRBJ2-1,.,once,TRBV6-5,TGTGCCAGCAGTTACCGCGGACTCCTCCACAATGAGCAGTTCTTC,CASSYRGLLHNEQFF
TRBJ1-1,.,.,TRBV29-1,TGCAGCGTTGACGCGTCTACCACTGAAGCTTTCTTT,CSVDASTTEAFF
TRBJ1-1,.,.,TRBV4-3,TGCGCCAGCAGCCAAACACCAGATGCGAACACTGAAGCTTTCTTT,CASSQTPDANTEAFF
TRBJ2-5,TRBD2,.,TRBV7-9,TGTGCCAGCAGGCTAGGAGCTAGCGGGCTACAAGAGACCCAGTACTTC,CASRLGASGLQETQYF
TRBJ2-5,.,few,TRBV18,TGTGCCAGCTCACTGATGGCGCAGGGCCAAGAGACCCAGTACTTC,CASSLMAQGQETQYF
TRBJ1-2,TRBD1,.,TRBV29-1,TGCAGCGTCGCGATCACAGGGGCCCCTTATGGCTACACCTTC,CSVAITGAPYGYTF
TRBJ1-1,.,.,TRBV30,TGTGCCTGGAGTCCAGACGGAGTGAACACTGAAGCTTTCTTT,CAWSPDGVNTEAFF
TRBJ2-7,TRBD2,.,TRBV9,TGTGCCAGCAGCGTAGCTAGCGGGGGCCCCTACGAGCAGTACTTC,CASSVASGGPYEQYF
TRBJ2-3,TRBD2,.,TRBV5-6,TGTGCCAGCAGAGCGGGATTAGGGACAGATACGCAGTATTTT,CASRAGLGTDTQYF
TRBJ2-7,.,.,TRBV7-2,TGTGCCAGCAGCGTACGGACAGGCCCGGGGGGCTACGAGCAGTACTTC,CASSVRTGPGGYEQYF
TRBJ1-2,.,.,TRBV23-1,TGCGCCTCCAAGTCAGGGTATGGCTACACCTTC,CASKSGYGYTF
TRBJ2-1,.,.,TRBV29-1,TGCAGCGTCCCGGCCTACAATGAGCAGTTCTTC,CSVPAYNEQFF
TRBJ1-2,.,.,TRBV30,TGTGCCTGGGCTAACAGGAGATCGATGGTCACGCCGCGGGTTAACTATGGCTACACCTTC,CAWANRRSMVTPRVNYGYTF
TRBJ2-7,.,.,TRBV7-9,TGTGCCAGCAGCGAAAGAGGCTACGAGCAGTACTTC,CASSERGYEQYF
TRBJ2-2,.,.,TRBV5-1,TGCGCCAGCAGCTTGCTAACCCTCAACACCGGGGAGCTGTTTTTT,CASSLLTLNTGELFF
TRBJ1-2,.,few,TRBV29-1,TGCAGCGCGCGCGAGAACTATGGCTACACCTTC,CSARENYGYTF
TRBJ1-2,.,.,TRBV6-5,TGTGCCAGCAGTTACGCAGGGCGGGGGTATGGCTACACCTTC,CASSYAGRGYGYTF
TRBJ2-4,.,.,TRBV7-6,TGTGCCAGCGGGCGACTCAATGGGGGGAAAAACATTCAGTACTTC,CASGRLNGGKNIQYF
TRBJ1-1,.,.,TRBV30,TGTGCCTGGAGTGTAGACAGATTGAACACTGAAGCTTTCTTT,CAWSVDRLNTEAFF
TRBJ2-7,.,once,TRBV30,TGTGCCTGGTCTCCGGCCTCCTACGAGCAGTACTTC,CAWSPASYEQYF
TRBJ2-5,.,.,TRBV4-2,TGTGCCAGCAGCCAGGGAGACAACCAAGAGACCCAGTACTTC,CASSQGDNQETQYF
TRBJ1-2,TRBD1,.,TRBV10-2,TGCGCCAGCAGTGGGGATGAGGGGGCAAGGGTTTATGGCTACACCTTC,CASSGDEGARVYGYTF
TRBJ2-6,TRBD2,.,TRBV27,TGTGCCAGCACCCTGCGGGGGGGCTCTGGGGCCAACGTCCTGACTTTC,CASTLRGGSGANVLTF
TRBJ1-6,.,few,TRBV25-1,TGTGCCAGCAGTGAACGTGGAGGGGGATCACCCCTCCACTTT,CASSERGGGSPLHF
TRBJ1-2,TRBD1,.,TRBV6-6,TGTGCCAGCAGCCCGGGACAGGGATACTATGGCTACACCTTC,CASSPGQGYYGYTF
TRBJ2-1,TRBD2,.,TRBV6-6,TGTGCCAGCAGGGCTAGCGGGGCCTACAATGAGCAGTTCTTC,CASRASGAYNEQFF
TRBJ1-5,.,.,TRBV30,TGTGCCTGGAGTGAGTCCAGGGTGAGTTGGCAGCCCCAGCATTTT,CAWSESRVSWQPQHF
TRBJ1-1,.,.,TRBV29-1,TGCAGCGCGTTAAGGCGAAACACTGAAGCTTTCTTT,CSALRRNTEAFF
TRBJ2-3,.,.,TRBV7-9,TGTGCCAGCAACCCGGTGGGGAGGGATACGCAGTATTTT,CASNPVGRDTQYF
TRBJ1-1,.,.,TRBV5-1,TGCGCCAGCAGCTTGGAGGACACTGAAGCTTTCTTT,CASSLEDTEAFF
TRBJ2-2,TRBD1,.,TRBV4-2,TGTGCCAGCAGCCAAGAACCCTGGACAGGGGGCACCGGGGAGCTGTTTTTT,CASSQEPWTGGTGELFF
TRBJ1-5,.,.,TRBV30,TGTGCCTGGAGCCCGACCGAGGCCCAGCCCCAGCATTTT,CAWSPTEAQPQHF
TRBJ1-5,.,once,TRBV6-5,TGTGCCAGCAGTTACTCGATGGGGGGCAATCAGCCCCAGCATTTT,CASSYSMGGNQPQHF
TRBJ1-6,TRBD1,.,TRBV19,TGTGCCAGTCGGGACAGGGTGGCTTCACCCCTCCACTTT,CASRDRVASPLHF
TRBJ2-4,.,.,TRBV30,TGTGCCTGGAGTTCGTCAAAAGGGGACATTCAGTACTTC,CAWSSSKGDIQYF
TRBJ2-1,TRBD2,few,TRBV7-3,TGTGCCAGCAGCGGAACGACTAGCGGATACAATGAGCAGTTCTTC,CASSGTTSGYNEQFF
TRBJ2-2,.,.,TRBV25-1,TGTGCCAGCAGTGAATTCGTTCTTCGGGAGAACACCGGGGAGCTGTTTTTT,CASSEFVLRENTGELFF
TRBJ1-1,.,few,TRBV19,TGTGCCAGTAGTATAGCAAGCGACACTGAAGCTTTCTTT,CASSIASDTEAFF
TRBJ2-7,TRBD1,few,TRBV2,TGTGCCAGCAGTCCGGGACAGGGGTACTACGAGCAGTACTTC,CASSPGQGYYEQYF
TRBJ2-1,TRBD1,.,TRBV4-1,TGCGCCAGCAGCCAAACCGGGACAGGATCCTACAATGAGCAGTTCTTC,CASSQTGTGSYNEQFF
TRBJ2-1,.,.,TRBV7-8,TGTGCCAGCAGCTTATCCCCCACAGGGACTGATGAGCAGTTCTTC,CASSLSPTGTDEQFF
TRBJ2-1,TRBD1,.,TRBV5-1,TGCGCCAGCAGCTCAGGGGGCCTTCCCCCCTACAATGAGCAGTTCTTC,CASSSGGLPPYNEQFF
TRBJ2-5,.,.,TRBV18,TGTGCCAGCTCACCACCGTCGAGCGAGACCCAGTACTTC,CASSPPSSETQYF
TRBJ1-5,.,.,TRBV30,TGTGCCTGGAGCCCCCTCCCAAAGTCGCCCCAGCATTTT,CAWSPLPKSPQHF